Below, 18 T cell receptor beta chains from the same sample are listed, as sequenced in a study of T cells in Graves' hyperthyroidism and ophthalmopathy. The investigators amplified TCR beta CDR3 regions from RNA transcripts. First-round RT-PCR targeting the TCR CDR3 was performed with the HTBI primer set. TCRdb ran MiXCR on the multiplex PCR reads and lists one entry per CDR3 protein. This table holds 450,000 to 600,000 distinct CDR3 sequences, about 15% found once. The sample was blood. The receptors shown here come from a woman between 40 and 55 years old with Graves' hyperthyroidism.

The table lists this clonotype with many counts. This chain uses TRBV27 with TRBJ2-7, with D perhaps TRBD1 (5 bases). In germline, CDR1 is MNHEY, CDR2 SMNVEV (reference sequence). The V end was cut by 4 bases, the J end by 3 bases, with 16 bases between. CDR3 length: 15 amino acids. CDR3 nucleotides: TGTGCCAGCAGTTCTAGGGGCGGCCTGGGCTACGAGCAGTACTTC. Translation: CASSSRGGLGYEQYF.

This clonotype was counted between two and nine times. This chain links TRBV4-2 with TRBJ1-1, with 9 bases matching TRBD1. J was trimmed by 2 bases and V by 4 bases; bases with no gene match: 5. This CDR3 is built from 15 residues. The germline V gene encodes CDR1 LGHNA and CDR2 YNFKEQ. In DNA, the CDR3 is TGTGCCAGCAGCCTACGGGACAGGGATAACACTGAAGCTTTCTTT. It specifies CASSLRDRDNTEAFF.

With regard to this clonotype: A much larger clone differs from this one at a single base, so this may be a read error. The chain has TRBV6-1 and TRBJ2-1, with D possibly TRBD1 on 6 matching bases. Matching the DNA end better, TRBJ2-7 makes the J call doubtful. CDR1 MNHNS and CDR2 SASEGT come from the germline V gene. The CDR3 covers 14 residues. The CDR3 coding sequence is TGTGCCACCCTCGGGGACAAATACTACAATGAGCAGTACTTC. This sequence encodes CATLGDKYYNEQYF.

This clonotype has ten or more counts. V usage is TRBV7-2 and J usage is TRBJ2-7; 10 bases align to TRBD2. Germline lookup yields CDR1 SGHTA and CDR2 FQGNSA. Trimming took 4 bases from V and 7 from J; bases not matched to a gene: 7. CDR3 size: 14 residues. CDR3 residues: CASSSGTSVVEQYF. The CDR3 DNA reads as TGTGCCAGCAGCTCCGGGACTAGCGTAGTGGAGCAGTACTTC.

The J gene is TRBJ2-7, the V gene TRBV4-1; the D is unclear. V was shortened by 1 base and J by 7 bases, with 5 bases between the two germline ends. Germline values: CDR1 MGHRA, CDR2 YSYEKL. This CDR3 is 11 amino acids long. DNA for the CDR3: TGCGCCAGCAGCCAAGCGGCAGAGCAGTACTTC. Translated: CASSQAAEQYF.

The V call is TRBV29-1, the J call TRBJ2-3, with 14 bases that match TRBD2. Germline trimming cut 5 bases from V and 0 bases from J; bases unmatched to any gene: 4. Germline loops: CDR1 SQVTM, CDR2 ANQGSEA. The CDR3 totals 16 residues. The chain's CDR3 is CSVPGLAGASTDTQYF. The CDR3 bases are TGCAGCGTTCCGGGACTAGCGGGAGCCAGCACAGATACGCAGTATTTT.

This clonotype was picked up many times. The chain recombines TRBV20-1 with TRBJ2-4; TRBD2 is a possible D gene (5 bases). V lost 3 bases and J 0 bases, leaving 24 bases between the germline ends. This CDR3 is built from 19 residues. Germline loops: CDR1 DFQATT, CDR2 SNEGSKA (reference sequence). The CDR3 sequence: CSASINGGPFSLAKNIQYF. The CDR3 coding sequence is TGCAGTGCTAGCATAAATGGCGGGCCTTTCTCCTTAGCCAAAAACATTCAGTACTTC.

This clonotype was seen ten or more times. This chain uses TRBV11-3 with TRBJ1-3; possibly TRBD1 for D (6 bases). The ends were cut back, 4 bases at V and 7 bases at J, with 17 bases in the middle. Germline assignment: CDR1 SGHNT and CDR2 YENEEA. The CDR3 totals 15 residues. Here the CDR3 DNA reads TGTGCCAGCAGCTCAAGACAGGCCATCGGGAACACCATATATTTT. Encoded protein: CASSSRQAIGNTIYF. Variable domain in full (rest from reference TRBV11-3 and TRBJ1-3): EAGVVQSPRYKIIEKKQPVAFWCNPISGHNTLYWYLQNLGQGPELLIRYENEEAVDDSQLPKDRFSAERLKGVDSTLKIQPAELGDSAVYLCASSSRQAIGNTIYFGEGSWLTVV.

In this sample, this clonotype turned up a few times. The V gene is TRBV7-3, the J gene TRBJ2-2; 12 positions agree with TRBD2. From germline, CDR1 is SGHTA and CDR2 FQGTGA. Germline trimming cut 5 bases from V and 0 bases from J; bases unmatched to any gene: 7. The CDR3 sequence is 18 residues long. The CDR3 spells CASSLSSGRGANTGELFF. The CDR3 nucleotides are TGTGCCAGCAGCCTGTCTAGCGGGAGGGGTGCGAACACCGGGGAGCTGTTTTTT.

This clonotype was detected ten times or more. The V and J genes are TRBV18 and TRBJ2-5, with 9 bases aligning to TRBD1. V was pared by 4 bases and J by 1 base, with 13 bases of the junction left unmatched. Germline V lookup: CDR1 KGHSH, CDR2 LQKENI. The CDR3 extends over 18 amino acids. The CDR3 sequence is CASSLLGQGDSGQETQYF. In nucleotides, the CDR3 is TGTGCCAGCTCACTGTTGGGACAGGGCGATTCGGGCCAAGAGACCCAGTACTTC.

Remarks on this clonotype: A much larger clone differs by one base, so this may be a read error. Because the CDR3 is missing its conserved closing phenylalanine or tryptophan, this is likely a read error. The chain has TRBV20-1 and TRBJ1-5; a weak D match, TRBD1 (6 bases). The germline CDR1 and CDR2 sequences are DFQATT and SNEGSKA (reference sequence). V dropped 6 bases and J dropped 6 bases, with 15 bases sitting between them. The CDR3 spans 13 residues. The CDR3 loop reads CSAAGGALQPQHL. Written as DNA, the CDR3 is TGCAGTGCAGCGGGGGGGGCTCTTCAGCCCCAGCATTTA.

This clonotype was seen at least ten times. V and J are TRBV7-8 and TRBJ1-5, with D hard to call. V lost 0 bases and J 5 bases, leaving 8 bases between the germline ends. The CDR3 has 14 residues. Germline V gene sequence: CDR1 SGHVS, CDR2 FQNEAQ. CDR3 sequence (DNA): TGTGCCAGCAGCTTAGCCTACACGGATCAGCCCCAGCATTTT. It is translated as CASSLAYTDQPQHF.

This chain uses TRBV5-6 with TRBJ2-2; D perhaps matches TRBD1 (5 bases). V was cut by 3 bases and J by 7 bases, with 7 bases left in between. The CDR3 is 12 amino acids. The germline V gene encodes CDR1 SGHDT and CDR2 YYEEEE. CDR3 in amino acids: CASSSGFGELFF. The DNA for the CDR3 is TGTGCCAGCAGCTCAGGGTTCGGGGAGCTGTTTTTT.

This chain joins TRBV19 and TRBJ1-5, with D perhaps matching TRBD1 (5 bases). From germline, CDR1 is LNHDA and CDR2 SQIVND (reference sequence). This CDR3 is 16 amino acids long. The V gene lost 5 bases and the J gene lost 0 bases, with 14 bases spanning the gap. In nucleotides, the CDR3 is TGTGCCAGTAGTCCGGGACCGATAAATAGCAATCAGCCCCAGCATTTT. This encodes CASSPGPINSNQPQHF.

This clonotype occurred a few times. The chain is built from TRBV9 and TRBJ2-3; D gene uncertain. This CDR3 comprises 14 residues. The germline V gene encodes CDR1 SGDLS and CDR2 YYNGEE. With 0 bases removed from V and 4 bases from J, the gap between germline ends came to 9 bases. For the CDR3, the DNA is TGTGCCAGCAGCGTAGAAGTAGTTTCAGATACGCAGTATTTT. Protein sequence: CASSVEVVSDTQYF.

The V gene is TRBV7-9, the J gene TRBJ2-7; D remains unclear. The V gene's germline CDR1 is SEHNR and CDR2 FQNEAQ (reference sequence). V was clipped by 1 base and J by 3 bases, with 7 bases between them. The CDR3 covers 13 residues. Here the CDR3 DNA reads TGTGCCAGCAGCTTAGACAATGACTACGAGCAGTACTTC. This codes for CASSLDNDYEQYF.

The chain joins TRBV5-1 to TRBJ2-1, with TRBD1 as a possible D gene (8 bases). Germline loops: CDR1 SGHRS, CDR2 YFSETQ. The CDR3 extends over 18 amino acids. V lost 4 bases and J lost 5, with 25 bases in between. CDR3 nucleotide sequence: TGCGCCAGCAGCCCCTCAGGGGGCGCGGGAGAGCGAAACAATGAGCAGTTCTTC. This sequence encodes CASSPSGGAGERNNEQFF.

This clonotype was counted many times. The chain links TRBV3-1 to TRBJ1-6; TRBD1 matches at 8 bases. Germline lookup yields CDR1 LGHDT and CDR2 YNNKEL (reference sequence). The CDR3 contains 15 residues. V lost 4 bases, J lost 8 bases, and 7 bases stayed unmatched. The CDR3 bases are TGTGCCAGCAGCCTCTTTGGGACAGGCGATTCACCCCTCCACTTT. This gives the protein CASSLFGTGDSPLHF. Variable domain in full (rest from reference TRBV3-1 and TRBJ1-6): DTAVSQTPKYLVTQMGNDKSIKCEQNLGHDTMYWYKQDSKKFLKIMFSYNNKELIINETVPNRFSPKSPDKAHLNLHINSLELGDSAVYFCASSLFGTGDSPLHFGNGTRLTVT.